The present entry profiles one T cell receptor (beta chain) with its context. Its antigen remains unidentified. Healthy bone marrow donors formed the donor group. Germline V CDR1 and CDR2: SGDLS, YYNGEE. This CDR3 has 15 residues. Trimming took 3 bases from V and 4 from J, leaving 16 bases between them. Both 60 Vbeta primers and 13 Jbeta primers went into the PCR. Authors' methods: There were about 88 million unique TCR beta chains by a later count, and about 12 million of them were shared. Assay used: immunoSEQ multiplex PCR; TCRdb lists only in-frame clones, some missing. V, J and clone size derive from that table, while D and trimming were established from the DNA sequence. The repertoire holds roughly 140,000 clones, with roughly three quarters as singletons. The sample comes from a study of cytomegalovirus exposure and HLA in healthy donors. Study summary: Unique TCRs from HLA-typed donors, 65 million to 85 million of them, were held in an early data release.

Study conclusions and caveats: A list of 150 or so TCR beta chains associated with cytomegalovirus was given.

The receptor was derived from a man aged 18 to 29 in good health and CMV-seronegative. The rearrangement links TRBV9 to TRBJ1-2; a weak D match, TRBD1 (5 bases). Sequenced material: PBMCs. The CDR3 region has the DNA TGTGCCAGCAGCGATGGGGGGGGAACAATCTATGGCTACACCTTC. The encoded protein is CASSDGGGTIYGYTF. Using reference TRBV9 and TRBJ1-2 for the parts outside the CDR3, the full variable domain is DSGVTQTPKHLITATGQRVTLRCSPRSGDLSVYWYQQSLDQGLQFLIQYYNGEERAKGNILERFSAQQFPDLHSELNLSSLELGDSALYFCASSDGGGTIYGYTFGSGTRLTVV.